The 26 T cell receptor beta chains in this list originate from one sample, sequenced in a study of cytomegalovirus exposure and HLA in healthy donors. PCR employed 60 Vbeta and 13 Jbeta primers. Assay used: immunoSEQ multiplex PCR; TCRdb lists only in-frame clones, some missing. The sample shows about 220,000 clones, 70% to 80% of them seen only once. The sample was PBMCs. Receptor source: a woman under 40 in good health and CMV-seronegative.

This clone was seen a few times. This rearrangement joins TRBV30 to TRBJ1-3; no firm D call. Germline loops: CDR1 GTSNPN, CDR2 SVGIG (reference sequence). CDR3 length equals 12 residues. V dropped 2 bases and J dropped 6 bases, with 8 bases sitting between them. Here the CDR3 reads CAWSPGVNTIYF. The CDR3 DNA reads as TGTGCCTGGAGTCCCGGGGTAAACACCATATATTTT.

The chain recombines TRBV7-6 with TRBJ2-3; 9 bases are shared with TRBD2. This CDR3 spans 14 amino acids. Germline values: CDR1 SGHVS, CDR2 FNYEAQ. The junction had 11 bases not matched to a gene; V was cut back by 5 bases and J by 11 bases. CDR3 amino acids: CASSPLVVLAGQYF. The CDR3 nucleotides are TGTGCCAGCAGCCCCCTAGTGGTACTAGCGGGGCAGTATTTT. Using reference TRBV7-6 and TRBJ2-3 for the parts outside the CDR3, the full variable domain is GAGVSQSPRYKVTKRGQDVALRCDPISGHVSLYWYRQALGQGPEFLTYFNYEAQQDKSGLPNDRFSAERPEGSISTLTIQRTEQRDSAMYRCASSPLVVLAGQYFGPGTRLTVL.

The chain uses TRBV18 and TRBJ1-1, with 7 bases aligning to TRBD1. This CDR3 region has 16 residues. The V and J ends lost 3 bases and 8 bases, in that order; junction bases with no gene match: 15. CDR1 and CDR2 from the germline V gene are KGHSH and LQKENI. CDR3 DNA: TGTGCCAGCTCACCGCTGGGACAGCCTTTGGGGGAAGAAGCTTTCTTT. Protein product: CASSPLGQPLGEEAFF.

This chain uses TRBV11-2 with TRBJ2-3; 8 bases agree with TRBD2. The germline V gene has CDR1 SGHAT and CDR2 FQNNGV. This CDR3 has 16 amino acids. The ends lost 6 bases at V and 5 bases at J; junction bases unmatched: 13. CDR3 in amino acids: CASRRRTSPGRDTQYF. The CDR3 coding sequence is TGTGCCAGCAGAAGACGGACTAGCCCTGGGCGAGATACGCAGTATTTT. The full variable domain, its missing parts supplied by reference TRBV11-2 and TRBJ2-3, is EAGVAQSPRYKIIEKRQSVAFWCNPISGHATLYWYQQILGQGPKLLIQFQNNGVVDDSQLPKDRFSAERLKGVDSTLKIQPAKLEDSAVYLCASRRRTSPGRDTQYFGPGTRLTVL.

V usage is TRBV6-6 and J usage is TRBJ2-5; 7 bases are a match to TRBD2. Germline V CDR1 and CDR2: MNHNY, SVGAGI (reference sequence). The CDR3 runs 15 residues. V dropped 6 bases and J dropped 2; count of bases not matched to a gene: 9. CDR3: CASSQGLREQETQYF. DNA of the CDR3: TGTGCCAGCAGCCAAGGGTTGCGGGAGCAAGAGACCCAGTACTTC.

This chain joins TRBV7-8 and TRBJ1-2; D is perhaps TRBD1 (5 bases). Germline CDR1 reads SGHVS; CDR2 reads FQNEAQ. The length of the CDR3 is 16 residues. The V end lost 5 bases, the J end lost 12 bases, and 28 bases lay between the germline ends. The CDR3 loop is CASSPGGFAAGLWNTF. The DNA for the CDR3 is TGTGCCAGCAGCCCCGGGGGGTTTGCGGCGGGCCTTTGGAACACCTTC. The variable domain in full, with the rest retrieved from reference TRBV7-8 and TRBJ1-2, is GAGVSQSPRYKVAKRGQDVALRCDPISGHVSLFWYQQALGQGPEFLTYFQNEAQLDKSGLPSDRFFAERPEGSVSTLKIQRTQQEDSAVYLCASSPGGFAAGLWNTFGSGTRLTVV.

The chain carries TRBV6-4 and TRBJ1-1; 11 bases are shared with TRBD1. Trimming at V came to 5 bases and at J to 5 bases, leaving 4 bases not matched to a gene. The CDR3 covers 14 residues. The V gene's germline CDR1 is MRHNA and CDR2 SNTAGT. For the CDR3, the DNA is TGTGCCAGCAGTCGGGACAGGGGGAGTACTGAAGCTTTCTTT. This translates into CASSRDRGSTEAFF.

CDR3 DNA sequence: TGTGCCTGGAGTATGGGGCACGATCAGCCCCAGCATTTT. Translated, it gives CAWSMGHDQPQHF. This chain joins TRBV30 and TRBJ1-5, with D possibly TRBD1 on 5 matching bases. The CDR3 loop spans 13 amino acids. CDR1 and CDR2 from the germline V gene are GTSNPN and SVGIG (reference sequence). V was pared by 2 bases and J by 5 bases, with 10 bases between.

The chain is built from TRBV6-1 and TRBJ2-2, with 9 bases aligning to TRBD2. CDR3 length equals 15 residues. From germline, CDR1 is MNHNS and CDR2 SASEGT. V lost 8 bases, J lost 7 bases, and 11 bases stayed unmatched. The chain's CDR3 is CASLWSAGGNGELFF. The CDR3 region has the DNA TGTGCCAGCCTATGGTCAGCGGGAGGAAACGGGGAGCTGTTTTTT.

J is TRBJ1-5 and V is TRBV19; D uncertain. CDR1 is LNHDA, CDR2 SQIVND, per germline (reference sequence). V was cut by 4 bases and J by 11 bases, with 12 bases left in between. CDR3 length equals 12 residues. The DNA for the CDR3 is TGTGCCAGTAGTAATGGGGTGGGAGCCCAGCATTTT. As protein: CASSNGVGAQHF.

The V gene is TRBV5-6, the J gene TRBJ1-1; no definite D call. The CDR3 is 14 residues long. V shed 0 bases and J shed 0 bases, with 6 bases lying between them. Germline V gene sequence: CDR1 SGHDT, CDR2 YYEEEE. For the CDR3, the DNA is TGTGCCAGCAGCTTGGCCCCGGTGAACACTGAAGCTTTCTTT. Its translation: CASSLAPVNTEAFF.

The chain recombines TRBV4-2 with TRBJ2-3, with D uncertain. This CDR3 contains 16 residues. The V end was cut by 0 bases, the J end by 0 bases, with 10 bases between. The germline V gene encodes CDR1 LGHNA and CDR2 YNFKEQ. Here the CDR3 reads CASSQESAESTDTQYF. The CDR3 nucleotides are TGTGCCAGCAGCCAAGAGTCGGCGGAGAGCACAGATACGCAGTATTTT.

V gene TRBV6-5 combines with J gene TRBJ2-7; perhaps TRBD2 as D (5 bases). This CDR3 spans 14 amino acids. V lost 8 bases and J lost 2, with 16 bases in between. Germline V gives CDR1 MNHEY, CDR2 SVGAGI. CDR3 nucleotides: TGTGCCAGCGGGGAGTCCTTCGGGCCCTACGAGCAGTACTTC. Its protein product is CASGESFGPYEQYF.

There are a few counts of this clone. CDR3 in amino acids: CASSYTMSQGNSPLHF. The DNA for the CDR3 is TGTGCCAGCAGTTACACTATGTCACAGGGGAATTCACCCCTCCACTTT. The chain carries TRBV6-5 and TRBJ1-6; TRBD1 agrees at 7 bases. Germline assignment: CDR1 MNHEY and CDR2 SVGAGI. The CDR3 loop spans 16 amino acids. V was clipped by 2 bases and J by 7 bases; unmatched bases: 8.

A note on this clone: At one boundary the junction diverges from the germline segment, which might be a read error. The chain joins TRBV13 to TRBJ1-3; D not resolved. This CDR3 has 13 residues. Germline V lookup: CDR1 PRHDT, CDR2 FYEKMQ (reference sequence). The CDR3 is CASSLGRRNAIYF. The CDR3 DNA reads TGTGCCAGCAGCTTAGGGCGGCGAAACGCCATATATTTT.

V usage is TRBV6-5 and J usage is TRBJ1-2, with D perhaps matching TRBD1 (6 bases). This CDR3 has 14 amino acids. V was clipped by 5 bases and J by 4 bases, with 14 bases between them. CDR1 is MNHEY and CDR2 is SVGAGI in the germline V gene. CDR3 sequence reads: CASSPQGGFYGYTF. In DNA, the CDR3 is TGTGCCAGCAGTCCCCAAGGGGGATTCTATGGCTACACCTTC.

Remarks on this clone: At one boundary the junction diverges from the germline segment, which might be a read error. CDR3 DNA: TGTGCTAGCAGCTGGGGTGATCCCCTAGCGGGGGGGTTAGAGACCCAGTACTTC. Translation: CASSWGDPLAGGLETQYF. The genes are TRBV7-7 and TRBJ2-5, with 12 bases identical to TRBD2. CDR1 is SSHAT and CDR2 is FNYEAQ in the germline V gene (reference sequence). The CDR3 is made up of 18 amino acids.

The chain has TRBV19 and TRBJ1-5; 7 bases fit TRBD1. Germline V gives CDR1 LNHDA, CDR2 SQIVND (reference sequence). This CDR3 contains 16 residues. The ends lost 4 bases at V and 3 bases at J; junction bases unmatched: 9. The CDR3 protein is CASSTSTGQINQPQHF. The CDR3 DNA follows: TGTGCCAGTAGTACATCTACGGGACAGATCAATCAGCCCCAGCATTTT.

This rearrangement joins TRBV5-1 to TRBJ2-5, with 14 bases identical to TRBD2. J gave up 5 bases and V 2 bases, and 8 bases lay outside the gene matches. Germline assignment: CDR1 SGHRS and CDR2 YFSETQ. This CDR3 spans 17 amino acids. The chain's CDR3 is CASSLRGGLAGGETQYF. The CDR3 DNA reads TGCGCCAGCAGCTTACGTGGTGGACTAGCGGGGGGTGAGACCCAGTACTTC. The variable domain in full, completed from reference TRBV5-1 and TRBJ2-5, reads KAGVTQTPRYLIKTRGQQVTLSCSPISGHRSVSWYQQTPGQGLQFLFEYFSETQRNKGNFPGRFSGRQFSNSRSEMNVSTLELGDSALYLCASSLRGGLAGGETQYFGPGTRLLVL.

This chain links TRBV4-1 with TRBJ2-7; D gene unclear. The CDR3 sequence is 16 residues long. CDR1 and CDR2 (germline): MGHRA, YSYEKL. V dropped 0 bases and J dropped 1 base, with 13 bases sitting between them. CDR3 coding DNA: TGCGCCAGCAGCCAAGAGGCGGTAGCAAATTCCTACGAGCAGTACTTC. It specifies CASSQEAVANSYEQYF.

The chain has TRBV5-4 and TRBJ2-7; 8 bases map to TRBD2. The junction had 8 bases not matched to a gene; V was cut back by 4 bases and J by 2 bases. The CDR3 has 15 residues. Germline V gene sequence: CDR1 SGHNT, CDR2 YYREEE (reference sequence). The CDR3 spells CASSLEREHPYEQYF. CDR3 nucleotide sequence: TGTGCCAGCAGCCTCGAGCGGGAGCACCCCTACGAGCAGTACTTC.

V gene TRBV6-1 combines with J gene TRBJ1-2; D is unresolved. V dropped 5 bases and J dropped 6 bases, with 7 bases sitting between them. CDR3 length equals 11 residues. Germline CDR1 MNHNS, CDR2 SASEGT. Here the CDR3 DNA reads TGTGCCAGCAGTCCTTTTAATGGCTACACCTTC. Its translation is CASSPFNGYTF.

This clone was seen just once. The chain joins TRBV19 to TRBJ2-6; D not resolved. V lost 5 bases and J 5 bases, leaving 10 bases between the germline ends. This CDR3 region has 14 residues. Germline loops: CDR1 LNHDA, CDR2 SQIVND (reference sequence). As DNA, the CDR3 is TGTGCCAGTAGTGTGGCTTTCCGGGCCAACGTCCTGACTTTC. The encoded protein is CASSVAFRANVLTF.

Concerning this clone: Sequence at one end of the junction differs from germline and may be a read error. This chain links TRBV2 with TRBJ1-1; perhaps TRBD1 as D (6 bases). Germline assignment: CDR1 SNHLY and CDR2 FYNNEI. CDR3 length: 14 residues. In DNA form, the CDR3 reads TGTGCCAGCAGCATAAAAAGGGGGAACTCTGAAGCTTTCTTT. Its protein is CASSIKRGNSEAFF.

The chain couples TRBV5-4 to TRBJ2-6; D may be TRBD1 (5 bases). The V and J ends lost 3 bases and 0 bases respectively, with 13 bases between them. The CDR3 loop spans 17 amino acids. Germline V gene sequence: CDR1 SGHNT, CDR2 YYREEE (reference sequence). The CDR3 DNA reads TGTGCCAGCAGCTACCCAGGGTCTGCCTCTGGGGCCAACGTCCTGACTTTC. It encodes CASSYPGSASGANVLTF.

The chain employs TRBV5-4 and TRBJ2-5; 11 bases are a match to TRBD2. Per germline, CDR1 SGHNT and CDR2 YYREEE (reference sequence). The junction had 10 bases not matched to a gene; V was cut back by 4 bases and J by 5 bases. The CDR3 contains 16 residues. The CDR3 reads CASSLGLAGQEETQYF. The CDR3 bases are TGTGCCAGCAGCCTCGGACTAGCGGGTCAGGAGGAGACCCAGTACTTC.